This entry concerns a single T cell receptor beta chain. The antigen is undetermined. At one end, the junction sequence differs from germline, possibly due to a read error. This sample stems from a study of T-cell memory formation after mild COVID-19. Study overall: Among the donors, TCR clusters were largely specific to each donor.

General study points: Later expanders leaned CD4+, whereas day 15 to 85 contracting clones were balanced CD4/CD8.

TCRdb analysed the 5' RACE reads with MiXCR anew, one entry per CDR3 protein. Seen here are 170,000 or so distinct CDR3 sequences, around a third observed once, and the top ten hold approximately 12%. From germline, CDR1 is SSHAT and CDR2 FNYEAQ (reference sequence). This CDR3 has 13 residues. The sample consisted of PBMCs or a T cell subset sorted from them (not recorded which). The gene calls are TRBV7-7 and TRBJ2-7; 7 positions agree with TRBD1. This receptor was identified in an adult woman who had mild COVID-19 (a few samples of this study predate the infection). Cell type and time point are not known. CDR3 sequence: CASSLHRDSEQYF. CDR3 coding DNA: TGTGCTAGCAGCCTGCACCGGGACAGCGAGCAGTACTTC.